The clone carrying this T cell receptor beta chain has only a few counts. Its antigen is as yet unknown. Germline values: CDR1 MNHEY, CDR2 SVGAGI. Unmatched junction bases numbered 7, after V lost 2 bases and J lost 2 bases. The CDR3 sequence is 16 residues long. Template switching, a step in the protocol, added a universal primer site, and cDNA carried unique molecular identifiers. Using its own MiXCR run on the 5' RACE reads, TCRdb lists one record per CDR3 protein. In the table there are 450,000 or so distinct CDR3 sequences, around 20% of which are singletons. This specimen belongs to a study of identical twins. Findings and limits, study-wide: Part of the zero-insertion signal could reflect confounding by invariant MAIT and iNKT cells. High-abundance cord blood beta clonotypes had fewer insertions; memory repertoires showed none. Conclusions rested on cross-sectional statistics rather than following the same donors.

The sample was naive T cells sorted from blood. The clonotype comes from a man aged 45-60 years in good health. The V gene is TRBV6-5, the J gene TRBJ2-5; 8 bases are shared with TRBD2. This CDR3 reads CASSYATSAPQETQYF. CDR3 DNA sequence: TGTGCCAGCAGTTACGCGACTAGCGCGCCGCAAGAGACCCAGTACTTC.